Each of the 9 T cell receptor beta chains below was sequenced from the same sample in a study of T cell changes during pregnancy in multiple sclerosis. Clones were read by immunoSEQ multiplex PCR, and TCRdb kept only the in-frame ones, dropping some. The profile shows around 62,000 clones, about nine tenths of them singletons. This sample comprised peripheral blood, obtained in the second trimester of pregnancy. These receptor sequences come from a female donor in good health, enrolled as a control in a pregnancy study.

This clone showed up just a few times. The chain carries TRBV2 and TRBJ2-1; D unresolved. From germline, CDR1 is SNHLY and CDR2 FYNNEI. Trimming removed 2 bases at V and 15 bases at J, with 17 bases between. This CDR3 region has 13 residues. The CDR3 sequence is CASSETVVIRSFF. CDR3 in DNA: TGTGCCAGCAGTGAAACCGTTGTGATCCGGTCGTTCTTC.

The V gene is TRBV10-3, the J gene TRBJ1-2, with TRBD1 matching over 8 bases. The CDR3 extends over 15 amino acids. With V trimmed by 6 bases and J by 0 bases, 6 bases remained unmatched. Germline values: CDR1 ENHRY, CDR2 SYGVKD. This chain's CDR3 is CAIRDRVQSNYGYTF. As DNA, the CDR3 is TGTGCCATCAGGGACAGGGTGCAGTCTAACTATGGCTACACCTTC.

J is TRBJ2-1 and V is TRBV27; TRBD1 matches at 8 bases. CDR1 is MNHEY, CDR2 SMNVEV, per germline (reference sequence). With V trimmed by 5 bases and J by 8 bases, 5 bases remained unmatched. This CDR3 contains 13 residues. CDR3 DNA: TGTGCCAGCAGTGAACAGGGGGGCGATGAGCAGTTCTTC. Amino acids: CASSEQGGDEQFF.

The chain has TRBV7-2 and TRBJ2-7; D remains unclear. The CDR3 extends over 12 amino acids. The V gene lost 5 bases and the J gene lost 1 base, with 6 bases spanning the gap. Germline V gene sequence: CDR1 SGHTA, CDR2 FQGNSA. The CDR3 spells CASSNPSYEQYF. CDR3 bases: TGTGCCAGCAGCAATCCGTCCTACGAGCAGTACTTC.

The V and J genes are TRBV6-9 and TRBJ2-3, with TRBD2 matching over 8 bases. Germline values: CDR1 MNHGY, CDR2 SVAAGI. Unmatched junction bases numbered 2, after V lost 4 bases and J lost 5 bases. This CDR3 comprises 13 residues. The CDR3 nucleotides are TGTGCCAGCAGTTCCGGGGGGGGAGATACGCAGTATTTT. It specifies CASSSGGGDTQYF.

The rearrangement links TRBV6-5 to TRBJ2-5; weak D call: TRBD1 (8 bases). V dropped 6 bases and J dropped 12 bases, with 14 bases sitting between them. Germline V gene lookup returns CDR1 MNHEY and CDR2 SVGAGI. The CDR3 is 11 amino acids. This CDR3 is CASRQGGREYF. As DNA, the CDR3 is TGTGCCAGCAGACAGGGGGGGAGGGAGTACTTC.

This clone has just a few counts. The rearrangement joins TRBV5-1 to TRBJ1-3; perhaps TRBD1 as D (5 bases). The V end was cut by 3 bases, the J end by 4 bases, with 20 bases between. This CDR3 has 17 residues. CDR1 is SGHRS, CDR2 YFSETQ, per germline. The CDR3: CASSSPGFLPPGNTIYF. The CDR3 coding sequence is TGCGCCAGCAGCTCGCCAGGGTTTCTCCCGCCCGGAAACACCATATATTTT.

In DNA form, the CDR3 reads TGCGCCAGCGGAACTATTGGGACTACCGGGGAGCTGTTTTTT. Its translation is CASGTIGTTGELFF. The chain couples TRBV5-1 to TRBJ2-2, with D possibly being TRBD2 (6 bases). V shed 7 bases and J shed 5 bases, with 15 bases lying between them. The germline gives CDR1 SGHRS, CDR2 YFSETQ. The CDR3 extends over 14 amino acids.

The J gene is TRBJ1-2, the V gene TRBV5-4; 8 bases map to TRBD1. V lost 2 bases, J lost 2 bases, and 5 bases stayed unmatched. From germline, CDR1 is SGHNT and CDR2 YYREEE (reference sequence). CDR3 length equals 15 residues. The CDR3 protein is CASSFDRGTNYGYTF. DNA of the CDR3: TGTGCCAGCAGCTTCGACAGGGGCACCAACTATGGCTACACCTTC.